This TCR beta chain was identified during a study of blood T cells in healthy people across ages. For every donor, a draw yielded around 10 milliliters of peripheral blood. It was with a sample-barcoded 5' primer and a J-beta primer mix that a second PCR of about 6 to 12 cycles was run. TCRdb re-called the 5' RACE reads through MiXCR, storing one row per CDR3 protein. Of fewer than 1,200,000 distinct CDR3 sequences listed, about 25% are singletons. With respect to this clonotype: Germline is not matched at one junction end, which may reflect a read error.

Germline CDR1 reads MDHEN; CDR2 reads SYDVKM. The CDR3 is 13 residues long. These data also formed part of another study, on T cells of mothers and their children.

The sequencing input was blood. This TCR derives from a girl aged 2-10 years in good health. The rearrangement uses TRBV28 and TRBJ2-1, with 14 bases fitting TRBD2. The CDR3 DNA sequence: TGTGCCAGCAGTTACGGACTAGCGGGAGGCGGTGTCTTC. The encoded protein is CASSYGLAGGGVF. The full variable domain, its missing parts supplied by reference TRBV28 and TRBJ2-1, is DVKVTQSSRYLVKRTGEKVFLECVQDMDHENMFWYRQDPGLGLRLIYFSYDVKMKEKGDIPEGYSVSREKKERFSLILESASTNQTSMYLCASSYGLAGGGVFGPGTRLTVL.